This section outlines one T cell receptor (beta chain) sequence together with its context. Its antigen remains undetermined. No much larger clone exists at a distance of one base, and base qualities are not known. The data were taken from a study of blood T cells in healthy people across ages (dated by TCRdb to 2014 to 2015). A note on the overall study: In model experiments, template switching captured roughly one uniquely barcoded TCR beta cDNA molecule for every two T cells. Using deep sequencing normalized with unique cDNA molecular identifiers, the study measured how TCR beta repertoire diversity changes with age. The donors were split into four age groups: young (average about 16 years), middle-aged (39), aged (about 62) and long-lived (roughly 77). To avoid experimental bias, donors of different ages were randomly spread across the sequencing lanes. Two additional independent replicas of 1 million unique cDNA reads from the same blood draw were analyzed for two donors (one aged 18 to 30 and one aged 80 or older).

The research as a whole found: A strong correlation was found between observed TCR beta diversity and the percentage of naive T cells measured by flow cytometry. Donor CMV infection status was unknown, potentially confounding age-related changes in expanded clonotypes. Compared with the aged group, the long-lived group had more naive CD4+ T cells, fewer expanded clones and increased TCR diversity, suggesting age selection. Estimates of total diversity based on one million sequenced T cells were considered lower bounds and underestimates. As age increased, observed TCR beta diversity per million T cells dropped in a roughly linear way, and a significant reduction was already evident by age around 41. Conclusive comparison of naive and antigen-experienced compartments was prevented by the profiling of bulk unsorted PBMCs.

The donors were roughly 39 Caucasian individuals from Russia, aged roughly 6 to 100 years, who were systemically healthy. Approximately 10 milliliters of peripheral blood were collected from each donor into EDTA-treated Vacutainer tubes. PBMCs were isolated by Ficoll-Paque density-gradient centrifugation, with at least 6.5 million obtained per sample. Total RNA was extracted from PBMCs with Trizol reagent, with at least 5.5 micrograms obtained per sample. Naive CD45RAhigh/CD27high T cell percentages were measured by flow cytometry on a PBMC aliquot from every donor. Libraries were made using 5' RACE. TCRdb lists the instrument as Illumina HiSeq 2500. A second about 7 to 11 cycle PCR used a sample-barcoded 5' primer and a J-beta primer mix. Each TCR beta cDNA molecule received a unique molecular identifier from a template-switch 5' adaptor carrying 12 random nucleotides. Each sample yielded at least 3 million CDR3-containing paired-end reads. All of the RNA was converted into first-strand cDNA using the Mint cDNA synthesis kit, with a TRBC-specific oligonucleotide serving as the primer. Following uracil-DNA glycosylase treatment, all cDNA underwent a first 18-cycle PCR with the universal primers M1SS and BC2_uni_R. The paper's data handling went like this. Each sample was normalized by randomly selecting 1 million high-quality reads, each carrying a distinct molecular identifier. Reads sharing molecular identifiers were discarded rather than binned into consensus sequences. CDR3 identification, clonotype clustering and error correction used MiTCR with a Q25 quality threshold and the strictest error-elimination algorithm. A nonparametric unseen species model using Euler transformation provided a lower-bound estimate of total TCR beta diversity. TCRdb itself trimmed the public reads at Q25 with fastp, ran MiXCR and retained productive beta chains. CDR3 protein sequences are deduplicated, and each keeps its most common genes and DNA. For this entry, the V and J calls and clone size follow TCRdb and not the study's own pipeline. A total of about 1.1 million distinct CDR3 sequences appear in this sample, 35% to 40% of them only once. Of the sample, about an eighth falls within the top ten clones.

Sequences were obtained from blood. The sequence came from a man aged 18 to 29 in good health.

The nucleotide sequence reads as follows: TGTGCCAGCAGGCATCCGGGAGCGAACACCGGGGAGCTGTTTTTT. This sequence encodes CASRHPGANTGELFF. The chain is encoded by TRBV2 joined to TRBJ2-2; TRBD2 is possibly the D segment (6 matching bases). The trim is 6 bases for V and 0 bases for J, with a gap of 11 bases between the germline ends. The germline V gene specifies SNHLY as CDR1 and FYNNEI as CDR2. Its CDR3 holds 15 amino acids, cysteine through phenylalanine. Kept here is only the CDR3 DNA, which spans 45 bases and is read in frame from base 1.